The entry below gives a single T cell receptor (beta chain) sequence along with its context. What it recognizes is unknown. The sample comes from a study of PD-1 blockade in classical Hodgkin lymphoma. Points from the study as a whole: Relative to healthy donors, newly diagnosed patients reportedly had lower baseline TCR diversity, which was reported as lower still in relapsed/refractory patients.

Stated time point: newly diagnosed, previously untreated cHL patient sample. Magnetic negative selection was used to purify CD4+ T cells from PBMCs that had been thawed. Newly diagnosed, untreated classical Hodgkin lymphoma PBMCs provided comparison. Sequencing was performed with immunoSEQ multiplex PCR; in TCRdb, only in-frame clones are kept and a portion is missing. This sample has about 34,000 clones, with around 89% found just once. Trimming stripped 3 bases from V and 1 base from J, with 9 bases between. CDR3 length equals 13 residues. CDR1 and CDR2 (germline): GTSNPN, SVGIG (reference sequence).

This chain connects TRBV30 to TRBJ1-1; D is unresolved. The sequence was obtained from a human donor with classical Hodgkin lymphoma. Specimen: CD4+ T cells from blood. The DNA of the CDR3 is TGTGCCTGGAGCCGGGGTGGGAACACTGAAGCTTTCTTT. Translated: CAWSRGGNTEAFF.